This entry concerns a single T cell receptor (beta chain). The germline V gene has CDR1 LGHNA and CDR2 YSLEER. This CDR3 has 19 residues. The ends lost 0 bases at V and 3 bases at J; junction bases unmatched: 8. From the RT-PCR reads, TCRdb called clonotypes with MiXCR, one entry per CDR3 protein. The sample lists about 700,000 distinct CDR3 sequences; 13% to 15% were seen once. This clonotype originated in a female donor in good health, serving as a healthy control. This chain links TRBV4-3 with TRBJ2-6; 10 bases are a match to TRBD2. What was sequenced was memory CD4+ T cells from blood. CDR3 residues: CASSQDSLAGVGGANVLTF. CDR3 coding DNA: TGCGCCAGCAGCCAAGATTCGCTAGCGGGAGTTGGTGGGGCCAACGTCCTGACTTTC.